Detailed here is one T cell receptor beta chain. Antigen unknown. Prepared TCR beta cDNA libraries contained unique molecular identifiers. Researchers reported 400,000 to 600,000 cDNA molecules coming from 1 to 10 million T cells. TCRdb reprocessed the PCR reads via MiXCR and lists one record per CDR3 protein. The table records around 440,000 distinct CDR3 sequences, around 40% of them present only once. The CDR3 has 16 residues. The V end lost 1 base, the J end lost 7 bases, and 19 bases lay between the germline ends. Germline values: CDR1 MGHRA, CDR2 YSYEKL. These data are taken from a study of post-analysis software for immune sequencing data. Study as a whole: Relapsing-remitting, secondary progressive and progressive-relapsing multiple sclerosis were all included among the disease courses. Broader study findings: Significantly lower normalized Chao1 diversity was found in patients with multiple sclerosis relative to controls. Controls had lower frequencies than patients of roughly five TRBV segments, which included TRBV5-6, TRBV5-1 and TRBV20-1.

This receptor was obtained from a girl aged 5-17 years with multiple sclerosis. This rearrangement joins TRBV4-1 to TRBJ1-2, with D maybe TRBD1 (6 bases). Sequenced input: blood. The CDR3 DNA is TGCGCCAGCAGCCAAGGAAATCACAGGGACGCGGGTGGCTACACCTTC. Its translation: CASSQGNHRDAGGYTF.